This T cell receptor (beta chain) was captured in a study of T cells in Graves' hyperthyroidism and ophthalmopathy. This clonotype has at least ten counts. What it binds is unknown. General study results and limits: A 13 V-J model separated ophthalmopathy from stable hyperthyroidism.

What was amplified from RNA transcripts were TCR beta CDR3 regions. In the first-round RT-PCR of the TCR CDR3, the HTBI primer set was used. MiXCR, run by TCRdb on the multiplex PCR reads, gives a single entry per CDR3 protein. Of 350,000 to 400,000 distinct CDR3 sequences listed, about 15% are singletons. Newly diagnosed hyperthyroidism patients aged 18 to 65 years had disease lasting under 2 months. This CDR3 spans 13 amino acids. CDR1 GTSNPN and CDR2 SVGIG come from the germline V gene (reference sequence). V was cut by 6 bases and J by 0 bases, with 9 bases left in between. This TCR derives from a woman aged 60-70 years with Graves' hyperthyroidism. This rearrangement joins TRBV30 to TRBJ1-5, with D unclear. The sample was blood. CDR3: CACQSYSNQPQHF. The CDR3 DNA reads TGTGCCTGCCAAAGTTATAGCAATCAGCCCCAGCATTTT.